The 26 T cell receptor beta chains presented below share a single source sample, sequenced in a study of blood T cell repertoires in COVID-19. TCRdb keeps only in-frame clones here, not all; method: immunoSEQ multiplex PCR. The table shows around 370,000 clones, with 85% to 90% occurring only once. The sequencing sample was made of peripheral blood. The receptor source for this set is a man aged 18 to 30 with active or convalescent COVID-19.

V gene TRBV4-3 combines with J gene TRBJ2-1; D remains ambiguous. V lost 3 bases and J lost 9, with 12 bases in between. Germline V gives CDR1 LGHNA, CDR2 YSLEER. This CDR3 comprises 13 residues. The CDR3 region is CASSHVVSGEQFF. Here the CDR3 DNA reads TGCGCCAGCAGCCACGTCGTATCAGGTGAGCAGTTCTTC.

Written as DNA, the CDR3 is TGTGCCAGTAGTGGAAGATTACAGGGGGGAAAAAGCAATCAGCCCCAGCATTTT. Translated: CASSGRLQGGKSNQPQHF. The chain uses TRBV19 and TRBJ1-5; 8 bases line up with TRBD1. The CDR3 spans 18 residues. CDR1 is LNHDA, CDR2 SQIVND, per germline (reference sequence). V trimming: 5 bases; J trimming: 1 base; junction bases outside the gene matches: 13.

The chain recombines TRBV19 with TRBJ1-5; no clear D gene. Trimming shortened V by 4 bases and J by 2 bases, and 9 bases separated the two germline ends. Germline CDR1 reads LNHDA; CDR2 reads SQIVND (reference sequence). This CDR3 comprises 14 residues. The CDR3, as DNA: TGTGCCAGTAGTAGAGCGATAGGCAATCAGCCCCAGCATTTT. Translating it yields CASSRAIGNQPQHF.

V and J are TRBV27 and TRBJ2-1; 11 nucleotides align to TRBD2. The CDR3 has 17 residues. The germline V gene encodes CDR1 MNHEY and CDR2 SMNVEV (reference sequence). V shed 6 bases, J shed 7 bases, and the junction held 14 bases outside the gene matches. The CDR3 DNA reads TGTGCCAGCAGACCCCGACTAGCGGGATTGGGGGTGAATGAGCAGTTCTTC. As protein: CASRPRLAGLGVNEQFF.

This clone was found once. V usage is TRBV27 and J usage is TRBJ2-1; 7 bases agree with TRBD2. Per the germline V gene, CDR1 is MNHEY and CDR2 is SMNVEV (reference sequence). The CDR3 spans 16 residues. V was pared by 6 bases and J by 1 base, with 9 bases of the junction left unmatched. The CDR3 spells CASRPPWGGSYNEQFF. DNA of the CDR3: TGTGCCAGCAGGCCGCCCTGGGGGGGTTCCTACAATGAGCAGTTCTTC.

Concerning this clone: This same CDR3 is encoded by further DNA sequences in the sample. This chain links TRBV5-1 with TRBJ2-1, with TRBD2 identical over 11 bases. This CDR3 is 14 amino acids long. Trimming cost V 5 bases and J 4 bases; bases outside gene matches: 2. The germline gives CDR1 SGHRS, CDR2 YFSETQ. The CDR3 protein is CASSIAGGYNEQFF. In nucleotides, the CDR3 is TGCGCCAGCAGTATAGCGGGGGGGTACAATGAGCAGTTCTTC.

V is TRBV2 and J is TRBJ2-1, with 9 nucleotides matching TRBD1. J lost 3 bases, V lost 1 base, and 1 base had no gene match. The CDR3 is 15 residues long. The V gene's germline CDR1 is SNHLY and CDR2 FYNNEI. The CDR3 nucleotides read TGTGCCAGCAGTGAAGGGACAGGGGTCTACAATGAGCAGTTCTTC. Residues: CASSEGTGVYNEQFF.

The chain links TRBV28 to TRBJ1-6; D is undetermined. Trimming removed 4 bases at V and 12 bases at J, with 19 bases between. The CDR3 loop spans 15 amino acids. Germline assignment: CDR1 MDHEN and CDR2 SYDVKM. The CDR3 DNA sequence: TGTGCCAGCAGTTCCACCGGGAGCCGATGGGAACCCCTCCACTTT. Translation gives CASSSTGSRWEPLHF.

The rearrangement links TRBV7-6 to TRBJ1-4, with TRBD1 as a possible D gene (6 bases). Germline lookup yields CDR1 SGHVS and CDR2 FNYEAQ. V was pared by 4 bases and J by 8 bases, with 20 bases between. The CDR3 sequence is 16 residues long. The DNA for the CDR3 is TGTGCCAGCAGCTCGCTAGGGGGGGGGTTTTCCGAAAAACTGTTTTTT. Translating gives CASSSLGGGFSEKLFF.

The CDR3 here is CASSSLLAGEVDTQYF. For the CDR3, the DNA is TGTGCCAGCAGCTCGCTTCTAGCGGGGGAGGTGGATACGCAGTATTTT. This chain joins TRBV7-9 and TRBJ2-3, with 10 bases matching TRBD2. J was trimmed by 6 bases and V by 4 bases; bases with no gene match: 10. This CDR3 contains 16 residues. CDR1 SEHNR and CDR2 FQNEAQ come from the germline V gene (reference sequence).

This clone was picked up one time. DNA for the CDR3: TGTGCCAGCAGTCATCGACAGGGGGCGAACACCGGGGAGCTGTTTTTT. Translating it yields CASSHRQGANTGELFF. V usage is TRBV27 and J usage is TRBJ2-2, with 9 nucleotides matching TRBD1. CDR3 length: 16 residues. The J segment lost 0 bases and the V segment lost 5 bases, leaving 4 bases of the junction unmatched. The V gene's germline CDR1 is MNHEY and CDR2 SMNVEV (reference sequence).

The rearrangement joins TRBV4-1 to TRBJ1-5, with 7 bases that match TRBD1. This CDR3 region has 15 residues. Germline V gene lookup returns CDR1 MGHRA and CDR2 YSYEKL. After removal of 6 bases from V and 1 base from J, the junction contained 6 bases not matched to a gene. CDR3 nucleotides: TGCGCCAGCAGGCCTACAGGGGAGAGCAATCAGCCCCAGCATTTT. This translates into CASRPTGESNQPQHF.

This chain uses TRBV5-8 with TRBJ2-3; TRBD2 agrees at 9 bases. V trimming: 0 bases; J trimming: 1 base; junction bases outside the gene matches: 0. Germline CDR1 SGHTS, CDR2 YDEGEE. The CDR3 spans 15 residues. CDR3 sequence reads: CASSLGTSGTDTQYF. DNA for the CDR3: TGTGCCAGCAGCTTGGGGACTAGCGGCACAGATACGCAGTATTTT.

J is TRBJ2-1 and V is TRBV6-2 or TRBV6-3; D remains unclear. V lost 2 bases to trimming and J lost 3 bases, with 11 bases between them. CDR1 MNHEY and CDR2 SVGEGT come from the germline V gene. The CDR3 has 15 amino acids. This CDR3 is CASSYTSPHYNEQFF. The CDR3, as DNA: TGTGCCAGCAGTTACACTTCGCCCCACTACAATGAGCAGTTCTTC.

The chain recombines TRBV24-1 with TRBJ2-7, with D hard to call. CDR1 is KGHDR and CDR2 is SFDVKD in the germline V gene. The CDR3 is made up of 13 amino acids. V was shortened by 2 bases and J by 9 bases, with 13 bases between the two germline ends. This CDR3 reads CATSDSISAGQYF. CDR3 bases: TGTGCCACCAGTGATTCGATTTCGGCAGGGCAGTACTTC.

CDR3 DNA: TGCGCCAGCAGCCAAGAGGGGACATTAGTCTCCTACGAGCAGTACTTC. It is translated as CASSQEGTLVSYEQYF. The V call is TRBV4-1, the J call TRBJ2-7; TRBD1 is a possible D gene (6 bases). The CDR3 consists of 16 residues. The germline V and J ends were trimmed by 0 bases and 0 bases, with 12 bases remaining between them. The germline gives CDR1 MGHRA, CDR2 YSYEKL.

V usage is TRBV6-5 and J usage is TRBJ1-2; 7 bases line up with TRBD1. The J segment lost 6 bases and the V segment lost 0 bases, leaving 7 bases of the junction unmatched. Germline V gives CDR1 MNHEY, CDR2 SVGAGI. This CDR3 has 15 residues. The CDR3 bases are TGTGCCAGCAGTTACTCTACCAGGGGGTCGAATGGCTACACCTTC. As protein: CASSYSTRGSNGYTF.

The chain uses TRBV25-1 and TRBJ1-1, with TRBD1 matching over 10 bases. The J segment lost 4 bases and the V segment lost 2 bases, leaving 10 bases of the junction unmatched. In germline, CDR1 is MGHDK, CDR2 SYGVNS. CDR3 length: 17 amino acids. As DNA, the CDR3 is TGTGCCAGCAGTGAACCGGGGATGGACAGGGGGGGCACTGAAGCTTTCTTT. Translation gives CASSEPGMDRGGTEAFF. The full variable domain, its missing parts supplied by reference TRBV25-1 and TRBJ1-1, is EADIYQTPRYLVIGTGKKITLECSQTMGHDKMYWYQQDPGMELHLIHYSYGVNSTEKGDLSSESTVSRIRTEHFPLTLESARPSHTSQYLCASSEPGMDRGGTEAFFGQGTRLTVV.

V and J are TRBV6-6 and TRBJ1-3; D might be TRBD1 (6 bases). The germline V gene has CDR1 MNHNY and CDR2 SVGAGI (reference sequence). Trimming left V 11 bases short and J 0 bases short, with 17 bases between. CDR3 length: 15 residues. In nucleotides, the CDR3 is TGTGCCGGCAAAGACAGGCCGGACTCTGGAAACACCATATATTTT. Its protein product is CAGKDRPDSGNTIYF.

The chain employs TRBV18 and TRBJ2-7; tentative D call: TRBD2 (6 bases). The CDR3 length is 16 residues. Germline V gene data show CDR1 as KGHSH and CDR2 as LQKENI. V lost 2 bases to trimming and J lost 0 bases, with 14 bases between them. CDR3 in DNA: TGTGCCAGCTCACCAGGGGTGGGCGGGAACTCCTACGAGCAGTACTTC. As protein: CASSPGVGGNSYEQYF.

The chain is built from TRBV25-1 and TRBJ1-5, with D hard to call. Trimming stripped 4 bases from V and 10 bases from J, with 17 bases between. The CDR3 covers 14 residues. Germline V gene sequence: CDR1 MGHDK, CDR2 SYGVNS. As DNA, the CDR3 is TGTGCCAGCAGTGGAACCGTAGGGAGCGGACCCCAGCATTTT. Translated: CASSGTVGSGPQHF.

This chain links TRBV7-3 with TRBJ2-7, with a tentative D call TRBD2 (5 bases). V was cut by 1 base and J by 6 bases, with 10 bases left in between. The CDR3 has 13 residues. CDR1 is SGHTA and CDR2 is FQGTGA in the germline V gene. In DNA, the CDR3 is TGTGCCAGCAGCTTAAGCGGAGGACTCGAGCAGTACTTC. The encoded protein is CASSLSGGLEQYF.

J is TRBJ2-3 and V is TRBV28, with a weak D call TRBD1 (5 bases). This CDR3 is built from 13 residues. V lost 8 bases and J 2 bases, leaving 11 bases between the germline ends. CDR1 and CDR2 from the germline V gene are MDHEN and SYDVKM. DNA of the CDR3: TGTGCCAGCTTTCAGGGAAACACAGATACGCAGTATTTT. Its protein product is CASFQGNTDTQYF.

V usage is TRBV28 and J usage is TRBJ2-2; the D gene is possibly TRBD1 (7 bases). Germline-derived CDR1 and CDR2 are MDHEN and SYDVKM. Trimming shortened V by 8 bases and J by 5 bases, and 15 bases separated the two germline ends. The CDR3 sequence is 14 residues long. This chain's CDR3 is CASRSTGRTGELFF. Written as DNA, the CDR3 is TGTGCCAGCCGATCGACAGGGAGGACCGGGGAGCTGTTTTTT. Full variable domain (outside the CDR3, taken from reference TRBV28 and TRBJ2-2): DVKVTQSSRYLVKRTGEKVFLECVQDMDHENMFWYRQDPGLGLRLIYFSYDVKMKEKGDIPEGYSVSREKKERFSLILESASTNQTSMYLCASRSTGRTGELFFGEGSRLTVL.

The V and J genes are TRBV24-1 and TRBJ2-3, with 8 nucleotides matching TRBD2. CDR3 length equals 17 residues. V was pared by 2 bases and J by 5 bases, with 11 bases of the junction left unmatched. The germline V gene has CDR1 KGHDR and CDR2 SFDVKD. The CDR3 reads CATSDSRLGGGIDTQYF. DNA for the CDR3: TGTGCCACCAGTGATTCCCGACTGGGCGGGGGGATAGATACGCAGTATTTT.

As to this clone: This same CDR3 is encoded by further DNA sequences in the sample. This chain links TRBV5-4 with TRBJ1-1; perhaps TRBD1 as D (6 bases). The CDR3 spans 13 residues. Germline V gene lookup returns CDR1 SGHNT and CDR2 YYREEE (reference sequence). The ends were cut back, 0 bases at V and 4 bases at J, with 7 bases in the middle. The DNA for the CDR3 is TGTGCCAGCAGCTTGGGAGGGGGCACTGAAGCTTTCTTT. Translation: CASSLGGGTEAFF.